This T cell receptor beta chain was sequenced in a study of blood T cell repertoires in COVID-19 (dated by TCRdb to about 2020). Regarding the research as a whole: Samples from collaborators originated in the United States, Italy and Spain and spanned both the acute and convalescent phases of COVID-19. Deeply sampled blood TCRbeta repertoires from subjects exposed to, actively infected with, or recovered from COVID-19 were included in the dataset. The material from the prospective study consisted of cDNA or gDNA derived from T cells, B-cell-depleted T cells, or PBMCs. Sample metadata almost always included a de-identified subject ID, COVID-19 status, age in years and sex. The samples were drawn from two sources: the first 160 participants of the ongoing ImmuneRACE study, and some 1,300 subjects contributed by 6 global collaborators. HLA class I and class II types, where available, came from metadata supplied by the sample provider rather than from assay-based typing. The repertoires were made available in a free public database intended to serve as a resource for research on the immune response to SARS-CoV-2.

A note on this clone: Which antigen it targets is not known. No base-level quality is on record; no much larger clone is a single base apart.

The CDR3 goes from the cysteine to the phenylalanine over 15 residues. The only DNA kept is the CDR3, 45 bases in frame from the first base. CDR1 and CDR2 (MNHEY, SMNVEV) derive from the germline V gene (reference sequence). Relative to germline, V is missing 4 bases and J is missing 7 bases, with 8 bases of the junction outside any gene match. General findings and caveats noted by the study authors: Clinical and demographic metadata were provided uncurated, with the amount varying by source and participant.

A second Seattle source provided samples from volunteer blood donors who had recovered from COVID-19. Each collaborating institution followed its own protocols to collect whole blood in K2EDTA tubes. For TCRbeta analysis, collaborator samples were shipped as frozen whole blood, as isolated PBMCs, or as DNA extracted from either sample type. TCRbeta CDR3 regions were amplified from genomic DNA using the immunoSEQ Assay, a bias-controlled multiplex PCR. The authors' analysis ran thus. Within the assay, amplification of reference gene primers was used to estimate how many nucleated cells each sample contained. To quantify the absolute abundance of each unique TCRbeta CDR3 rearrangement, sequence reads were collapsed and filtered. For each sample, productive Simpson clonality was calculated as the square root of Simpson's diversity index over productive rearrangements. Drawn from immuneACCESS, this table holds only the in-frame rearrangements with V and J called that TCRdb kept. Clones are partly lost; checked studies trace under half to an unresolved V gene and leave the rest unexplained. V and J calls and clone size are as listed in that table; D and trimming were resolved from the DNA. Recorded for this sample are approximately 220,000 clones; about 80% of them occurred a single time. The leading ten clones occupy 3% of the sample.

This clonotype was sampled from a woman under 40 who had recovered from COVID-19. The rearranged segments are TRBV27 and TRBJ2-7; TRBD2 lines up with 12 middle nucleotides. The sample taken for sequencing was peripheral blood. The DNA reads as follows: TGTGCCAGCAGTTCATCGACTAGCGGGAGTGTGGAGCAGTACTTC. It translates to CASSSSTSGSVEQYF.